The entry below describes one T cell receptor (beta chain). Its target is unknown. Germline V CDR1 and CDR2: SEHNR, FQNEAQ (reference sequence). The CDR3 covers 16 residues. These data belong to a study of CXCR3-negative and CXCR3-positive naive CD8 T cells. Turning to the study itself: Sequencing yielded approximately 130 million TRB reads, roughly 1.5 +/- 0.3 million per library.

The TRB libraries of cDNA were built by UMI-labeled 5' RACE. Following a re-call of the 5' RACE reads, TCRdb has one entry per CDR3 protein and lacks DNA. The sample table sets out tens of thousands of distinct CDR3 sequences. Findings and limits, study-wide: TRBV-TRBJ usage was similar across naive CXCR3 subsets but distinct in memory cells. The TRB CDR3s that CXCR3-positive naive cells carried were more hydrophobic than those of CXCR3-negative naive cells. Diversity proved comparably high across both naive subsets and much lower in memory CD8+ cells.

The rearrangement links TRBV7-9 to TRBJ2-1; TCRdb calls TRBD2, which cannot be checked without DNA. The sequenced material came from naive CXCR3+ CD8+ T cells from blood. Documented subset: CD45RO-CCR7+CD27+CD95- naive CD8+ T cells expressing CXCR3 (TNR3+). The receptor comes from a human donor in good health. Some clones in this sample may be carry-over from other donors' samples. The CDR3 is CASSLVVGGAVNEQFF.